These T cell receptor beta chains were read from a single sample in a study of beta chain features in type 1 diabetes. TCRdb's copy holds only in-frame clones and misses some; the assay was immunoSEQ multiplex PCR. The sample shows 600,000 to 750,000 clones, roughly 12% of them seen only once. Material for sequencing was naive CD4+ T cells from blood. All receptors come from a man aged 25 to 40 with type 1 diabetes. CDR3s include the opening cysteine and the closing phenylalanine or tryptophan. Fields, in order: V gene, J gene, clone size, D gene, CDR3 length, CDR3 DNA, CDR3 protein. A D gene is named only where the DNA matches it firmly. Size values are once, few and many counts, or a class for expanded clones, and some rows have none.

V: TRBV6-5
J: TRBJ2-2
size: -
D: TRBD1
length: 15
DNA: TGTGCCAGCAGTCTCCGACAGGGTTTGGGCGGGGAGCTGTTTTTT
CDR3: CASSLRQGLGGELFF

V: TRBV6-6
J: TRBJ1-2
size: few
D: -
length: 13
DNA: TGTGCCAGCAGTTCGGGATTGGAGTATGGCTACACCTTC
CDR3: CASSSGLEYGYTF

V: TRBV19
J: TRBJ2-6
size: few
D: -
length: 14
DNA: TGTGCCAGTAGTATGACCCCGGGGGCCAACGTCCTGACTTTC
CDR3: CASSMTPGANVLTF

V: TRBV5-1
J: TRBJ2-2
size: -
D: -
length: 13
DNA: TGCGCCAGCAGAGTAGTGACAACCGGGGAGCTGTTTTTT
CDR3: CASRVVTTGELFF

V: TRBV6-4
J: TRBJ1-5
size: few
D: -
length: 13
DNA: TGTGCCAGCAGTATGGACAGAGGACAGCCCCAGCATTTT
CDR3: CASSMDRGQPQHF

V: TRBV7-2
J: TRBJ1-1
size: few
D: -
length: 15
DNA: TGTGCCAGCAGCTTCTCTTCGGGGCGGAACACTGAAGCTTTCTTT
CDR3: CASSFSSGRNTEAFF

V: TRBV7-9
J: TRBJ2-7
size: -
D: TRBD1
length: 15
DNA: TGTGCCAGCAGCGCCCCCGGGACAGGGATCTACGAGCAGTACTTC
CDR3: CASSAPGTGIYEQYF

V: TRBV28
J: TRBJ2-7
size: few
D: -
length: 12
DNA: TGTGCCAGCAACCCTAACTCGAGGGAGCAGTACTTC
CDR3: CASNPNSREQYF

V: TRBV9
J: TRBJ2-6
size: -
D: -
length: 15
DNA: TGTGCCAGCAGCCCGGGAGACTCTGGGGCCAACGTCCTGACTTTC
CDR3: CASSPGDSGANVLTF

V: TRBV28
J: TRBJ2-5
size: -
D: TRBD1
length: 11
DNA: TGTGCCAGCAGTTCCCGGGACAGGGAATACTTC
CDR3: CASSSRDREYF

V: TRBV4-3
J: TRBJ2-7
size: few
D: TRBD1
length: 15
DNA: TGCGCCAGCAGCCAATCGACAGGGGGCCCTTACGAGCAGTACTTC
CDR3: CASSQSTGGPYEQYF

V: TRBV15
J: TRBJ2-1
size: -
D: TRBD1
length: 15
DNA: TGTGCCACCAGCAGGGGACAGGGGGTAAACAATGAGCAGTTCTTC
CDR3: CATSRGQGVNNEQFF

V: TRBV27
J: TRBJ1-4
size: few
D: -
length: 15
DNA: TGTGCCAGCAGTCCTCAGGACAGATTAGAGGAAAAACTGTTTTTT
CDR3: CASSPQDRLEEKLFF

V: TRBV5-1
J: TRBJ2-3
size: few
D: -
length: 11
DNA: TGCGCCAGCAGCTTGGGCGATACGCAGTATTTT
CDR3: CASSLGDTQYF

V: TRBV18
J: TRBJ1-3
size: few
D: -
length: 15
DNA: TGTGCCAGCTCATTAAAGACAGTCTCTGGAAACACCATATATTTT
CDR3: CASSLKTVSGNTIYF

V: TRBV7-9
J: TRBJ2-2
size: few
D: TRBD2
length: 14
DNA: TGTGCCAGCAGCTTAGCGGGGACTAGCAGGGAGCTGTTTTTT
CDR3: CASSLAGTSRELFF

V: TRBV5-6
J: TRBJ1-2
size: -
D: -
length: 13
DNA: TGTGCCAGCAGCCGGAGGACTAACTATGGCTACACCTTC
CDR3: CASSRRTNYGYTF

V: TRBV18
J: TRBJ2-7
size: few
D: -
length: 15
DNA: TGTGCCTCCACCGGAGGGGCACCGAGCTCCTACGAGCAGTACTTC
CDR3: CASTGGAPSSYEQYF

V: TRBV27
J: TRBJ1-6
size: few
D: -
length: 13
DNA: TGTGCCAGCAGTTTACAGGGCCCGATACCCCTCCACTTT
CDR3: CASSLQGPIPLHF

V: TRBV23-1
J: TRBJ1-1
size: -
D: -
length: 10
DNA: TGCGCCAGCAGAAGGGGGGAAGCTTTCTTT
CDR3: CASRRGEAFF

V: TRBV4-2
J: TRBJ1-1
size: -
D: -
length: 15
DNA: TGTGCCAGCAGCCAGCGAGTCCCGAGGTACACTGAAGCTTTCTTT
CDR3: CASSQRVPRYTEAFF

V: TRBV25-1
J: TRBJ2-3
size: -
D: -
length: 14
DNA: TGTGCCAGCAGTGATTCGGGGGCAGCAGATACGCAGTATTTT
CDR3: CASSDSGAADTQYF

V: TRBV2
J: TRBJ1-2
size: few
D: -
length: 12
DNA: TGTGCCAGCAGTGAACAGGGCTATGGCTACACCTTC
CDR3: CASSEQGYGYTF

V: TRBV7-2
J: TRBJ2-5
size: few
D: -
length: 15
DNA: TGTGCCAGCAGCCTCTTGACTAACCGCGGAGAGACCCAGTACTTC
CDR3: CASSLLTNRGETQYF

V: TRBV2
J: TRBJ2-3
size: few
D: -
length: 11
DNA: TGTGCCAGCAGTCTGGCAGATACGCAGTATTTT
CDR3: CASSLADTQYF

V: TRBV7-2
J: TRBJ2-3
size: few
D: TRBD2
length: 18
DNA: TGTGCCAGCAGCTTAGAAGGGACTAGCGGGGGGGGCACAGATACGCAGTATTTT
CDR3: CASSLEGTSGGGTDTQYF

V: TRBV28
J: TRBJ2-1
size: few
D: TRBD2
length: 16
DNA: TGTGCCACCCTAGGGACTAGCGGGGGAATGCCCAATGAGCAGTTCTTC
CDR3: CATLGTSGGMPNEQFF

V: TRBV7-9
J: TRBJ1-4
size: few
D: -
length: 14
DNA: TGTGCCAGCAGCTCCGGAGAGGCTAATGAAAAACTGTTTTTT
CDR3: CASSSGEANEKLFF

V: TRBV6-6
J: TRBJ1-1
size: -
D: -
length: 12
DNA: TGTGCCAGCCAAGGGGTGACAACTGAAGCTTTCTTT
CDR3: CASQGVTTEAFF

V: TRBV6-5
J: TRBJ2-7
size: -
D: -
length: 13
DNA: TGTGCCAGCAGTCGGGGACCACTAGGCGAGCAGTACTTC
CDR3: CASSRGPLGEQYF

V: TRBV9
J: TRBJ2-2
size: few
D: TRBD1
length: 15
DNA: TGTGCCAGCAGCGTCGGGACAGGGTGGACCGGGGAGCTGTTTTTT
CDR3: CASSVGTGWTGELFF

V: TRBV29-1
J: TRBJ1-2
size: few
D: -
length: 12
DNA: TGCAGCGTTGAATGGTTCAGCTATGGCTACACCTTC
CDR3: CSVEWFSYGYTF

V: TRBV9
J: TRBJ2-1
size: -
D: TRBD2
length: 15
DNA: TGTGCCAGCAGCGCGACTAGCGGGGTTATCAATGAGCAGTTCTTC
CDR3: CASSATSGVINEQFF

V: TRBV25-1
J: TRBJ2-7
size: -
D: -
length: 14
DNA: TGTGCCAGCAAAAGGAAGGATAGCATCCACGAGCAGTACTTC
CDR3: CASKRKDSIHEQYF

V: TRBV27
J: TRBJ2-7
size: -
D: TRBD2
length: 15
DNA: TGTGCCAGCAGTCTGGAAGCGGGGGCGTTCTACGAGCAGTACTTC
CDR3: CASSLEAGAFYEQYF

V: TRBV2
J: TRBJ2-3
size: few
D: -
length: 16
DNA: TGTGCCAGCAGTGAAGCAGGGGGGCCCCGCACAGATACGCAGTATTTT
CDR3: CASSEAGGPRTDTQYF

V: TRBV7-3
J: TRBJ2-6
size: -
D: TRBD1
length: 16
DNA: TGTGCCAGCAGCACACAGGGGGCGGCTGGGGCCAACGTCCTGACTTTC
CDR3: CASSTQGAAGANVLTF

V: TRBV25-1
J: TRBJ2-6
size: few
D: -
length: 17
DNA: TGTGCCAGCAGTGACGCAACGGGCAGCTCTGGGGCCAACGTCCTGACTTTC
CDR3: CASSDATGSSGANVLTF

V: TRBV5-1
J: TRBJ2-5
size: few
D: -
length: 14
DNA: TGCGCCAGCAGCTCCTATACCTCGCAAGAGACCCAGTACTTC
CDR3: CASSSYTSQETQYF

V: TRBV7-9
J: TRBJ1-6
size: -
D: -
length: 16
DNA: TGTGCCAGCAGCTTATGGATCGGACAGAATAATTCACCCCTCCACTTT
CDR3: CASSLWIGQNNSPLHF

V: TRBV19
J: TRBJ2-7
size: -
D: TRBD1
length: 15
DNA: TGTGCCAGTAGTACTCCCCGACAGGGGGTCTACGAGCAGTACTTC
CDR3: CASSTPRQGVYEQYF

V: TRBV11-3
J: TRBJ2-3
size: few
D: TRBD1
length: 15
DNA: TGTGCCAGCAGCTCAAACAGGGGGCTCAGAGATACGCAGTATTTT
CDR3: CASSSNRGLRDTQYF

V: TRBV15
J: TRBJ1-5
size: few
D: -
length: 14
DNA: TGTGCCACCAGCCTTCTGAGGCGAGACCAGCCCCAGCATTTT
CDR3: CATSLLRRDQPQHF